This TCR beta chain was captured in a study of OX40 agonist ivuxolimab in advanced cancers. Germline V CDR1 and CDR2: LNHDA, SQIVND (reference sequence). This CDR3 region has 15 residues. The V end was cut by 6 bases, the J end by 2 bases, with 13 bases between. TCRdb's table, derived via immunoSEQ multiplex PCR, lists solely in-frame clones and lacks some. The data hold tens of thousands of clones, with 86% observed a single time. Of note for this clone: Its matching antigen is unknown.

Study-level results: More expanded clones were seen, on average, in CD8+ T cells than in CD4+. At 0.1 to 3.0 mg/kg and by week 6, CD4+ and CD8+ T cells in the blood had expanded clonally. Near-lowest levels of clonal expansion characterized partial responders at 0.1-3.0 mg/kg.

The chain links TRBV19 to TRBJ2-2, with D possibly TRBD1 on 6 matching bases. Sample: CD4+ or CD8+ T cells sorted from blood, taken in a trial of the OX40 agonist ivuxolimab. This sequence was found in an adult with an advanced solid tumor such as melanoma, head and neck, liver or kidney cancer. The CDR3 spells CASRAPGANTGELFF. In DNA, the CDR3 is TGTGCCAGTAGGGCCCCAGGGGCCAACACCGGGGAGCTGTTTTTT.